This entry is about one TCR beta chain. The data were obtained in a study of blood T cell repertoires in COVID-19. Germline V lookup: CDR1 MDHEN, CDR2 SYDVKM. Trimming left V 5 bases short and J 5 bases short, with 10 bases between. The CDR3 contains 12 residues. TCRdb's table, derived via immunoSEQ multiplex PCR, lists solely in-frame clones and lacks some. The profile shows about 53,000 clones, around 80% of them singletons. Sequencing used peripheral blood. The rearrangement uses TRBV28 and TRBJ2-7; no reliable D call. The origin of this receptor is a human donor in a cohort sampled during active COVID-19. DNA of the CDR3: TGTGCCAGCAGTGCTAACGTCCACGAGCAGTACTTC. Translated, it gives CASSANVHEQYF.